The 9 T cell receptor beta chains listed next were all sequenced from one sample in a study of T cell changes during pregnancy in multiple sclerosis. TCRdb's copy holds only in-frame clones and misses some; the assay was immunoSEQ multiplex PCR. The repertoire holds 37,000 or so clones, with about nine tenths as singletons. Specimen: CD4+ T cells from peripheral blood mononuclear cells, collected in the second trimester of pregnancy. These receptor sequences come from a female donor in good health, enrolled as a control in a pregnancy study.

The chain employs TRBV19 and TRBJ1-1; D gene unclear. Trimming shortened V by 6 bases and J by 13 bases, and 18 bases separated the two germline ends. Germline CDR1 and CDR2: LNHDA and SQIVND (reference sequence). This CDR3 is 12 amino acids long. CDR3 amino acids: CASSDRPGMGFF. CDR3 nucleotides: TGTGCCAGTAGCGACCGGCCGGGGATGGGTTTCTTT. The complete variable domain, with remaining parts taken from reference TRBV19 and TRBJ1-1, reads DGGITQSPKYLFRKEGQNVTLSCEQNLNHDAMYWYRQDPGQGLRLIYYSQIVNDFQKGDIAEGYSVSREKKESFPLTVTSAQKNPTAFYLCASSDRPGMGFFGQGTRLTVV.

Concerning this clone: Germline and junction disagree at one end, which may indicate a read error. The rearrangement uses TRBV2 and TRBJ1-1; weak D call: TRBD1 (5 bases). Germline lookup yields CDR1 SNHLY and CDR2 FYNNEI. The CDR3 extends over 13 amino acids. The CDR3 nucleotides are TGTGCCAGCAGTTCCGGGACTGTGGCTTCGTACTGCTTT. It encodes CASSSGTVASYCF.

The rearrangement uses TRBV6-1 and TRBJ2-5; 11 nucleotides line up with TRBD1. Trimming cost V 4 bases and J 6 bases; bases outside gene matches: 7. The CDR3 sequence is 15 residues long. The germline V gene has CDR1 MNHNS and CDR2 SASEGT. CDR3 nucleotide sequence: TGTGCCAGCAGTGCCCTGGACAGGGGGCGACAGACCCAGTACTTC. Translated, it gives CASSALDRGRQTQYF.

The chain joins TRBV5-1 to TRBJ2-1; TRBD1 might be the D (5 bases). V lost 0 bases, J lost 4 bases, and 17 bases lay in between. The V gene's germline CDR1 is SGHRS and CDR2 YFSETQ. There are 17 residues in the CDR3. CDR3 residues: CASSLAFSNQGYNEQFF. The CDR3 nucleotides read TGCGCCAGCAGCTTGGCCTTTTCGAATCAGGGTTACAATGAGCAGTTCTTC.

This chain links TRBV28 with TRBJ1-1, with no clear D. V was trimmed by 8 bases and J by 1 base, leaving 8 bases between them. This CDR3 region has 12 residues. CDR1 is MDHEN, CDR2 SYDVKM, per germline. The CDR3 coding sequence is TGTGCCAGCTTCCGTAAGAACACTGAAGCTTTCTTT. Translated: CASFRKNTEAFF.

This clone came up once. The V and J genes are TRBV10-3 and TRBJ1-3, with TRBD1 as a possible D gene (5 bases). Trimming stripped 0 bases from V and 7 bases from J, with 16 bases between. CDR3 size: 16 residues. Germline CDR1 is ENHRY and CDR2 is SYGVKD. The CDR3 reads CAISESLIRERNTIYF. CDR3 DNA sequence: TGTGCCATCAGTGAGTCCCTAATCAGGGAACGCAACACCATATATTTT.

The CDR3 protein is CASSLTGGTGELFF. The CDR3, as DNA: TGTGCCAGCAGCCTAACCGGGGGGACCGGGGAGCTGTTTTTT. The V and J genes are TRBV5-6 and TRBJ2-2, with 7 bases matching TRBD2. The CDR3 length is 14 residues. The ends lost 4 bases at V and 5 bases at J; junction bases unmatched: 5. CDR1 SGHDT and CDR2 YYEEEE come from the germline V gene.

This sequence joins TRBV5-1 and TRBJ1-4; D call uncertain. Germline CDR1 is SGHRS and CDR2 is YFSETQ. V was trimmed by 2 bases and J by 8 bases, leaving 16 bases between them. The CDR3 sequence is 15 residues long. Written as DNA, the CDR3 is TGCGCCAGCAGCTTTCACTTTGACAAAGGCGAAAAACTGTTTTTT. It translates to CASSFHFDKGEKLFF.

The chain is built from TRBV11-3 and TRBJ2-1; 7 positions agree with TRBD1. The CDR3 totals 15 residues. V lost 0 bases and J lost 9; bases outside the gene matches: 8. CDR1 and CDR2 (germline): SGHNT, YENEEA. In nucleotides, the CDR3 is TGTGCCAGCAGCTTAGAGGGTTTAGGGGGCCGTGAGCAGTTCTTC. The encoded protein is CASSLEGLGGREQFF.